This T cell receptor beta chain came from a study of Ad26.COV2.S vaccination and SARS-CoV-2 variants. The assay was immunoSEQ multiplex PCR, and TCRdb's table has in-frame clones only and misses some. The table has around 270,000 clones, roughly 89% seen once. Comment on this clone: The target antigen is unknown.

Study results and caveats: Vaccinated and placebo-treated recipients had similar non-spike TCR breadth.

The treatment denotes: some 19 received Ad26.COV2.S at low or high dose, single or two shots; about 5 received placebo; per-sample allocation not given. Sampling took place 63 days after the first vaccine or placebo injection. The CDR3 totals 14 residues. V lost 2 bases and J 7 bases, leaving 12 bases between the germline ends. CDR1 LGHNA and CDR2 YNFKEQ come from the germline V gene. The sequences come from peripheral blood, collected in a trial of Ad26.COV2.S vaccine versus placebo. The clonotype originates from a person between 18 and 65 years old who received the Ad26.COV2.S COVID-19 vaccine or a placebo. This chain links TRBV4-2 with TRBJ1-5, with unresolved D. CDR3 nucleotide sequence: TGTGCCAGCAGCCAAAGTGGAGGGAGCCAGCCCCAGCATTTT. Translating it yields CASSQSGGSQPQHF.